This TCR beta chain originates from a study of shared clonotypes between healthy human individuals. Findings and limits, study-wide: Across subsets, estimated richness was generally greater for naive than for memory populations. The four-donor shared clonotypes exceeded non-shared clonotypes in generation probability, with non-shared ones scoring lower.

The CDR3 loop spans 17 amino acids. Per germline, CDR1 SGHTA and CDR2 FQGNSA. Trimming took 4 bases from V and 4 from J; bases not matched to a gene: 13. In regard to this clone: Its antigen remains unidentified.

Original methodology: Filtering differed since immunoSEQ provided only junctions, with no quality scores. The data were produced by immunoSEQ multiplex PCR, yet TCRdb's version contains in-frame clones alone and is incomplete. V and J calls and clone size are given by that table; D and trimming were obtained from the DNA. The data show more than 2,000,000 clones, with around nine tenths seen just once and over 0.12% held by the top ten. What was sequenced was naive CD4+ T cells sorted from blood. The sample's subset: CD45RA+ positively selected. This chain links TRBV7-2 with TRBJ2-7; 10 bases line up with TRBD2. This TCR came from a man between 18 and 35 years old in good health. The CDR3 loop is CASSSRLAGAPFYEQYF. CDR3 nucleotides: TGTGCCAGCAGCTCCAGGCTAGCGGGAGCTCCTTTTTACGAGCAGTACTTC.